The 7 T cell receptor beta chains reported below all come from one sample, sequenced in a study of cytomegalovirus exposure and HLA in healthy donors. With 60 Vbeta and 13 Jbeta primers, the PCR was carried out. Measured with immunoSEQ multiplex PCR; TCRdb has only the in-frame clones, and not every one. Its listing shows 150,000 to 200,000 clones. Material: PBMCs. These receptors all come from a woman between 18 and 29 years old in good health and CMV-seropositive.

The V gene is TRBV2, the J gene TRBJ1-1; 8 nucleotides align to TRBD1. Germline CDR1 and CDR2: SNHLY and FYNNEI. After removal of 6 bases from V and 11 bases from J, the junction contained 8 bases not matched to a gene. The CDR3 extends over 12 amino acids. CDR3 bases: TGTGCCAGCAGCCCCCAGGGGGCGGACGCTTTCTTT. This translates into CASSPQGADAFF.

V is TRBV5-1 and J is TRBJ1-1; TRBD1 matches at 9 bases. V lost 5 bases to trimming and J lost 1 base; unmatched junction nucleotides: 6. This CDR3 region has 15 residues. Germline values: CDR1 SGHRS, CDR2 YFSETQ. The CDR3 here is CASSNTGQGNTEAFF. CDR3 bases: TGCGCCAGCAGTAATACGGGACAGGGGAACACTGAAGCTTTCTTT.

CDR3 sequence (DNA): TGTGCCTGGAGTCGGACAGCCCGGGACCCTTTTGGCTACACCTTC. Its translation is CAWSRTARDPFGYTF. The chain is built from TRBV30 and TRBJ1-2, with D tentatively TRBD1 (6 bases). The ends were cut back, 2 bases at V and 7 bases at J, with 20 bases in the middle. CDR3 length: 15 amino acids. Germline CDR1 and CDR2: GTSNPN and SVGIG (reference sequence).

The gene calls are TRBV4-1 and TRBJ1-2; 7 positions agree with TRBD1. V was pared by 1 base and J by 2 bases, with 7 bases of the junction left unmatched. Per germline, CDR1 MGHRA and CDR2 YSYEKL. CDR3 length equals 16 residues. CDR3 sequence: CASSQARDSINYGYTF. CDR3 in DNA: TGCGCCAGCAGCCAAGCCCGGGACAGCATAAACTATGGCTACACCTTC.

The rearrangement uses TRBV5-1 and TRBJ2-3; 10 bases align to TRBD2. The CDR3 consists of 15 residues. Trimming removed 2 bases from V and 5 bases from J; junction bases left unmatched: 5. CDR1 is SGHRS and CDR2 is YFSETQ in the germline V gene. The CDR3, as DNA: TGCGCCAGCAGCTTAACTAGCGGGGCCGTAGATACGCAGTATTTT. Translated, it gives CASSLTSGAVDTQYF.

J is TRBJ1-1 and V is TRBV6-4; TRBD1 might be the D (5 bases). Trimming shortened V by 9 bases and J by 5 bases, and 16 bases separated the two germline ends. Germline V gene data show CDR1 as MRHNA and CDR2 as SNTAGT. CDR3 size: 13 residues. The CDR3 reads CASRDSAMTEAFF. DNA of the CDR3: TGTGCCAGTCGGGACTCCGCTATGACTGAAGCTTTCTTT.

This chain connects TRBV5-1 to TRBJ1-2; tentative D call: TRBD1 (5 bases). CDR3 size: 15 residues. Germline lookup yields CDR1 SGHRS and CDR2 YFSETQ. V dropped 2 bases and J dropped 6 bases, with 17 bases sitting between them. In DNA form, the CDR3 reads TGCGCCAGCAGCTTTTCCTTGGGACTTTTAGATGGCTACACCTTC. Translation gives CASSFSLGLLDGYTF.